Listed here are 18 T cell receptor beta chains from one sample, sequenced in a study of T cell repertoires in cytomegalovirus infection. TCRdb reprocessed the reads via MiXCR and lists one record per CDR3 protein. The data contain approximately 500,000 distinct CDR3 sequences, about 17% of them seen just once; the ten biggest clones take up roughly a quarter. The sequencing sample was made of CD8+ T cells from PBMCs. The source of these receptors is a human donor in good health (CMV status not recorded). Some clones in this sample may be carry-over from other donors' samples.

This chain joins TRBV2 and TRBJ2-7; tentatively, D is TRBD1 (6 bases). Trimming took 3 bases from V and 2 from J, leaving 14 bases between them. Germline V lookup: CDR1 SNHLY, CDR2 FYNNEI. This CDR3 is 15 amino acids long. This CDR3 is CASSEPGHGAYEQYF. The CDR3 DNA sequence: TGTGCCAGCAGTGAGCCGGGACACGGAGCCTACGAGCAGTACTTC. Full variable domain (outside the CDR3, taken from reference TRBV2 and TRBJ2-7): EPEVTQTPSHQVTQMGQEVILRCVPISNHLYFYWYRQILGQKVEFLVSFYNNEISEKSEIFDDQFSVERPDGSNFTLKIRSTKLEDSAMYFCASSEPGHGAYEQYFGPGTRLTVT.

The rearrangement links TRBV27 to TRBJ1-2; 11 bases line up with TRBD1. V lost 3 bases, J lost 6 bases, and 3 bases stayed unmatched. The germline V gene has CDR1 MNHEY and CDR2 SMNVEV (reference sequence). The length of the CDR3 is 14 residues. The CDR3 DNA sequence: TGTGCCAGCAGTTTGGGACAGGGGGTCGATGGCTACACCTTC. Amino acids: CASSLGQGVDGYTF.

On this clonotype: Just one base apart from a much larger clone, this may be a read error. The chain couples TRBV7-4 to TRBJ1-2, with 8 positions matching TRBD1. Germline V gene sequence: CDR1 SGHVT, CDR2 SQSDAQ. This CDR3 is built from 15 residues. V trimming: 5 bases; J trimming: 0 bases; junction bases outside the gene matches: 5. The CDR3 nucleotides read TGTGCCAGCAGCCACGGGACAGGAGCTAACTATGGCTACACCTTC. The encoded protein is CASSHGTGANYGYTF. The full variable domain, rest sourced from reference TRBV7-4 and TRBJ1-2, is GAGVSQSPRYKVAKRGRDVALRCDSISGHVTLYWYRQTLGQGSEVLTYSQSDAQRDKSGRPSGRFSAERPERSVSTLKIQRTEQGDSAVYLCASSHGTGANYGYTFGSGTRLTVV.

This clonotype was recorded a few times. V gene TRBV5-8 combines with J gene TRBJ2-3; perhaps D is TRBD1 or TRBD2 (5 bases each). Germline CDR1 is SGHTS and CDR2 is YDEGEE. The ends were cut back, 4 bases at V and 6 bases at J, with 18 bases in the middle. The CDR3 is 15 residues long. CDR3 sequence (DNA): TGTGCCAGCAGCATGGGACGTGCAGCGGCCGATACGCAGTATTTT. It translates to CASSMGRAAADTQYF.

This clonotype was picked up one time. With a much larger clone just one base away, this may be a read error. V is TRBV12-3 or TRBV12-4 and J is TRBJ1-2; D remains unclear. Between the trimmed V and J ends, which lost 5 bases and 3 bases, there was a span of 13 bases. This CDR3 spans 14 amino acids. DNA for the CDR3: TGTGCCAGCAGTATCCAAGAGGACTACTATGGCTACACCTTC. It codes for CASSIQEDYYGYTF.

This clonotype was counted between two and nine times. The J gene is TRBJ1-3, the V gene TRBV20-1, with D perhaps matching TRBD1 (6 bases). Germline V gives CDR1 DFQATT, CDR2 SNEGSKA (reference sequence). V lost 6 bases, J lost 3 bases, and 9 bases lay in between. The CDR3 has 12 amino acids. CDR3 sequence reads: CSAGDIGNTIYF. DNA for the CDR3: TGCAGTGCGGGGGACATTGGAAACACCATATATTTT.

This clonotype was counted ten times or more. This CDR3 is CASSLSSRGTEAFF. The CDR3 DNA reads TGTGCCAGCAGCTTAAGCTCCCGGGGGACTGAAGCTTTCTTT. This sequence joins TRBV7-3 and TRBJ1-1; a possible D gene is TRBD1 (5 bases). The CDR3 is 14 amino acids. Trimming cost V 1 base and J 5 bases, with 11 bases left between them. CDR1 and CDR2 from the germline V gene are SGHTA and FQGTGA. The entire variable domain, with the rest obtained from reference TRBV7-3 and TRBJ1-1, is as follows: GAGVSQTPSNKVTEKGKYVELRCDPISGHTALYWYRQSLGQGPEFLIYFQGTGAADDSGLPNDRFFAVRPEGSVSTLKIQRTERGDSAVYLCASSLSSRGTEAFFGQGTRLTVV.

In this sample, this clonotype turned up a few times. CDR3 in amino acids: CASSVEASGSKWGEQFF. The CDR3 DNA reads TGTGCCAGCAGCGTAGAGGCTAGCGGGAGTAAGTGGGGTGAGCAGTTCTTC. V usage is TRBV9 and J usage is TRBJ2-1, with 10 bases fitting TRBD2. The V gene's germline CDR1 is SGDLS and CDR2 YYNGEE. The V segment lost 0 bases and the J segment 9 bases; nucleotides outside the gene matches: 12. This CDR3 spans 17 amino acids.

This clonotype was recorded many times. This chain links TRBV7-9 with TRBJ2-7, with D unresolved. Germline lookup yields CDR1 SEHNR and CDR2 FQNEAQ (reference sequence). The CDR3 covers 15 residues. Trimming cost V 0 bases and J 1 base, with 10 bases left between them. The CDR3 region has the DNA TGTGCCAGCAGCTTAGCGTTTGCCGCTTCCTACGAGCAGTACTTC. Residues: CASSLAFAASYEQYF.

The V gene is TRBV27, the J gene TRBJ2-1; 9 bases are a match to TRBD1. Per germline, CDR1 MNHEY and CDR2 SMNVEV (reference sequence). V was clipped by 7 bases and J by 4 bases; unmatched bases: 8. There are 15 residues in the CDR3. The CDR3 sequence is CASKGEQGAYNEQFF. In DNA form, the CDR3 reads TGTGCCAGCAAGGGGGAACAGGGGGCTTACAATGAGCAGTTCTTC.

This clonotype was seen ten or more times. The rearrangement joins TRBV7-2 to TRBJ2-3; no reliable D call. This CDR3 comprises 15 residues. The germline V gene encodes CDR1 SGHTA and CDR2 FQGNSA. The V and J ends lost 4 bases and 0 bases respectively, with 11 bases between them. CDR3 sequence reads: CASSSPRPSTDTQYF. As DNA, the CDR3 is TGTGCCAGCAGCTCTCCTAGACCTAGCACAGATACGCAGTATTTT.

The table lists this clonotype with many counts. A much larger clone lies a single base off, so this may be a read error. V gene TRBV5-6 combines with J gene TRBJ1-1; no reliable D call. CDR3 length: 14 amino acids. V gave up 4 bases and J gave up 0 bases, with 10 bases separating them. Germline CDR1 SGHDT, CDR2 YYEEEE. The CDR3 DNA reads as TGTGCCAGCAGCCGCGGACGGCTGAACACTGAAGCTTTCTTT. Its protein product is CASSRGRLNTEAFF.

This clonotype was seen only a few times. As DNA, the CDR3 is TGTGCCAGCAGTCTCCTCACTGGAAGGGCTAACACTGAAGCTTTCTTT. It encodes CASSLLTGRANTEAFF. The gene calls are TRBV11-2 and TRBJ1-1; no clear D. With 6 bases removed from V and 2 bases from J, the gap between germline ends came to 19 bases. Germline V gene lookup returns CDR1 SGHAT and CDR2 FQNNGV. CDR3 length: 16 amino acids.

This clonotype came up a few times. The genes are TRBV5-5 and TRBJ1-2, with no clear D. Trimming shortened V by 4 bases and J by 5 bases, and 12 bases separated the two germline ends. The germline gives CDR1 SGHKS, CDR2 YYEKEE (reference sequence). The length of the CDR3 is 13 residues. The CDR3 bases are TGTGCCAGCAGCCCGCGGAGGGAATATGGCTACACCTTC. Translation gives CASSPRREYGYTF.

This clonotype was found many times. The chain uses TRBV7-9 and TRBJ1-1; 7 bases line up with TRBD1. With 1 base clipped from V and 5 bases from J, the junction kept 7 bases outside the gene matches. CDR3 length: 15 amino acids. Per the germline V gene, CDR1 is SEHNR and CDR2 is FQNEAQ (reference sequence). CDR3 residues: CASSLVQGVRTEAFF. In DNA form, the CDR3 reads TGTGCCAGCAGCTTAGTTCAGGGGGTCCGGACTGAAGCTTTCTTT.

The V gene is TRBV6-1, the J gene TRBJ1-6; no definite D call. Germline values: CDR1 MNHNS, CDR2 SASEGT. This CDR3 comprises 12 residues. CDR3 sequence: CAAAATNSPLHF. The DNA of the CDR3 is TGTGCAGCGGCGGCGACAAATTCACCCCTCCACTTT.

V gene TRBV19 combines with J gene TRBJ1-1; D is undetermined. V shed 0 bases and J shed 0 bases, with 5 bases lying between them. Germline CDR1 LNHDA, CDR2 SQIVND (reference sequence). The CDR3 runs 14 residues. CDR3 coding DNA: TGTGCCAGTAGTATAGATCATTTGAACACTGAAGCTTTCTTT. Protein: CASSIDHLNTEAFF.

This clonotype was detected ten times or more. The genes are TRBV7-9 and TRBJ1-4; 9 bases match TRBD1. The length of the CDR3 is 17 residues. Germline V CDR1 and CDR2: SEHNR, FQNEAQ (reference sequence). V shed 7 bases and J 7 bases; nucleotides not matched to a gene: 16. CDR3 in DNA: TGTGCCAGCAACTCTAACCCCCAACGGGGACAGGGTGAAAAACTGTTTTTT. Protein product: CASNSNPQRGQGEKLFF.